This T cell receptor (beta chain) is drawn from a study of PD-L1 blockade in urothelial cancer. Study context: Blood analyses occurred 3 weeks (second dose) and 6 weeks post treatment start.

Repertoires were generated with immunoSEQ multiplex PCR, while TCRdb's copy carries only in-frame clones and drops some. The data contain approximately 100,000 clones, around 85% of them seen just once; the ten biggest clones take up about 2.2%. Trimming took off 4 bases at V and 0 bases at J, with 10 bases between the two ends. The CDR3 is 14 amino acids. Germline CDR1 SGHDT, CDR2 YYEEEE. V is TRBV5-6 and J is TRBJ1-2, with D perhaps matching TRBD1 (5 bases). The TCR comes from a man aged 50 to 60 with urothelial cancer. Sequenced here: PBMCs, sampled around atezolizumab (anti-PD-L1) treatment. In nucleotides, the CDR3 is TGTGCCAGCAGCATATGGGGGGCTAACTATGGCTACACCTTC. As protein: CASSIWGANYGYTF.